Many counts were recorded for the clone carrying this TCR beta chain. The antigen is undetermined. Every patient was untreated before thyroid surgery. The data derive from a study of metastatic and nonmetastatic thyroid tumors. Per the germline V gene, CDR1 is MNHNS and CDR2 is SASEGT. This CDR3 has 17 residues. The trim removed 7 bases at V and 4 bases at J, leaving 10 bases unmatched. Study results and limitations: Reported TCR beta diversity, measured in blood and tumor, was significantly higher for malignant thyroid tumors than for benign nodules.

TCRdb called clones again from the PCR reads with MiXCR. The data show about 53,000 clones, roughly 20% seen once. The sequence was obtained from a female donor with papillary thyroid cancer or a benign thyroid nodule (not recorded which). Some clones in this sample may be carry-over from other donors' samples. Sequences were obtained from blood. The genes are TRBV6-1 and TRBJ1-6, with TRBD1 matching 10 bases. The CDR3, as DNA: TGTGCCAGCAAAGGACAGGGGGATTCTCTTTATAATTCACCCCTCCACTTT. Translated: CASKGQGDSLYNSPLHF.